Shown below are 13 T cell receptor beta chains from a single sample sequenced in a study of post-analysis software for immune sequencing data (dated by TCRdb to between 2015 and 2016). General findings and caveats noted by the study authors: Patients showed significantly higher frequencies than controls for several TRBV segments, among them TRBV5-6, TRBV5-1 and TRBV20-1.

Libraries were made using PCR. TCRdb records Illumina HiSeq 2500 as the sequencer. Unique molecular identifiers were incorporated into TCR beta cDNA libraries to reduce PCR and sequencing biases. The public reads were reprocessed in TCRdb via fastp at Q25 and MiXCR, keeping in-frame beta chains. Entries that share a CDR3 protein sequence are merged under the most common genes and DNA. For this sample the table gives roughly 870,000 distinct CDR3 sequences, of which roughly half were detected only once. The top ten hold approximately 4.4% of the sample. Antigens of these TCRs are unknown. Material for sequencing was blood. These receptors were obtained from a girl aged 10 to 17 with multiple sclerosis.

The V gene is TRBV12-3 or TRBV12-4, the J gene TRBJ2-4; 10 bases fit TRBD1. J gave up 1 base and V 5 bases, and 14 bases lay outside the gene matches. The CDR3 spans 19 residues. The CDR3 DNA sequence: TGTGCCAGCAGTCCTAGGACAGGGGGAAACGTGTTGGCCAAAAACATTCAGTACTTC. Translating gives CASSPRTGGNVLAKNIQYF.

V is TRBV12-3 or TRBV12-4 and J is TRBJ2-3; 7 bases line up with TRBD1. V lost 5 bases and J lost 3; bases outside the gene matches: 17. This CDR3 spans 18 amino acids. CDR3 nucleotide sequence: TGTGCCAGCAGTCCCGGACAGGACAAACCCAAAAAGACAGATACGCAGTATTTT. It encodes CASSPGQDKPKKTDTQYF.

This clonotype has just a few counts. J is TRBJ2-1 and V is TRBV12-3 or TRBV12-4; 7 positions match TRBD2. The CDR3 is 15 residues long. J lost 4 bases, V lost 6 bases, and 9 bases had no gene match. The CDR3 nucleotides are TGTGCCAGCAGGGCGATCGGGACTAATTACAATGAGCAGTTCTTC. The encoded protein is CASRAIGTNYNEQFF.

The chain is built from TRBV28 and TRBJ2-5, with D possibly TRBD2 on 5 matching bases. CDR3 length: 14 amino acids. Germline assignment: CDR1 MDHEN and CDR2 SYDVKM. V lost 5 bases, J lost 3 bases, and 13 bases lay in between. The DNA of the CDR3 is TGTGCCAGCAGTCCCCCCCGGCGGGAAGAGACCCAGTACTTC. Translating it yields CASSPPRREETQYF.

The chain has TRBV4-1 and TRBJ2-7; D may be TRBD2 (5 bases). Germline assignment: CDR1 MGHRA and CDR2 YSYEKL. The length of the CDR3 is 15 residues. V was pared by 2 bases and J by 2 bases, with 13 bases between. CDR3 DNA: TGCGCCAGCAGCCAATATGAGAGGGCCGCCTACGAGCAGTACTTC. Translated, it gives CASSQYERAAYEQYF.

The table lists this clonotype with a count of one. The chain couples TRBV19 to TRBJ2-3; D call uncertain. The CDR3 is 13 amino acids. Trimming stripped 1 base from V and 6 bases from J, with 8 bases between. Germline assignment: CDR1 LNHDA and CDR2 SQIVND (reference sequence). CDR3 amino acids: CASSIARMDTQYF. The DNA of the CDR3 is TGTGCCAGTAGTATAGCCAGGATGGATACGCAGTATTTT.

This clonotype was counted only a few times. The chain joins TRBV14 to TRBJ2-3; D possibly corresponds to TRBD2 (6 bases). With 3 bases removed from V and 3 bases from J, the gap between germline ends came to 13 bases. CDR3 length: 15 amino acids. Germline CDR1 and CDR2: SGHDN and FVKESK. CDR3 DNA: TGTGCCAGCAGCCACAGGGAAGGGAGGACAGATACGCAGTATTTT. Protein sequence: CASSHREGRTDTQYF.

The genes are TRBV2 and TRBJ1-4; 7 nucleotides line up with TRBD1. CDR3 length: 13 amino acids. Germline V gene sequence: CDR1 SNHLY, CDR2 FYNNEI. After removal of 8 bases from V and 6 bases from J, the junction contained 6 bases not matched to a gene. The CDR3 DNA follows: TGTGCCAGCGACAGGGCAAGGGATGAAAAACTGTTTTTT. Protein: CASDRARDEKLFF.

The chain carries TRBV20-1 and TRBJ2-5, with 9 bases that match TRBD2. The CDR3 sequence is 20 residues long. V shed 0 bases, J shed 3 bases, and the junction held 20 bases outside the gene matches. Germline CDR1 DFQATT, CDR2 SNEGSKA (reference sequence). DNA of the CDR3: TGCAGTGCTAGAGATAGCGGGAGTCGTTACGGTCGGCTCCTAAAAGAGACCCAGTACTTC. Protein: CSARDSGSRYGRLLKETQYF.

The rearrangement uses TRBV5-1 and TRBJ2-5; TRBD1 or TRBD2 may be the D gene (6 bases each). The DNA end lines up better with TRBJ2-7; the J call may be wrong. CDR1 is SGHRS and CDR2 is YFSETQ in the germline V gene. The CDR3 loop spans 16 amino acids. This CDR3 is CASSLLRTGAHHEQYF. CDR3 DNA: TGCGCCAGCAGCTTGTTACGAACGGGGGCTCACCACGAGCAGTACTTC.

For this clonotype: Given a much more abundant clone one base away, this may be a read error. This chain joins TRBV6-5 and TRBJ2-4; 11 nucleotides line up with TRBD1. CDR1 is MNHEY and CDR2 is SVGAGI in the germline V gene. The CDR3 is 16 amino acids. V gave up 3 bases and J gave up 13 bases; unmatched junction bases: 14. CDR3 sequence reads: CASSYPRDRGTYKQYF. In nucleotides, the CDR3 is TGTGCCAGCAGTTATCCAAGGGACAGGGGGACCTACAAGCAGTACTTC.

This clonotype has a handful of counts. The chain employs TRBV7-3 and TRBJ2-5; 11 positions agree with TRBD2. Looked up from germline, CDR1 is SGHTA and CDR2 is FQGTGA. The V and J ends lost 1 base and 5 bases, in that order; junction bases with no gene match: 9. There are 17 residues in the CDR3. CDR3 sequence reads: CASSLRLAGNRQETQYF. DNA of the CDR3: TGTGCCAGCAGCTTAAGACTAGCGGGGAATCGGCAGGAGACCCAGTACTTC.

V gene TRBV20-1 combines with J gene TRBJ2-5, with D perhaps matching TRBD1 (6 bases). Per germline, CDR1 DFQATT and CDR2 SNEGSKA (reference sequence). V was clipped by 0 bases and J by 0 bases, with 14 bases between them. The CDR3 runs to 16 residues. CDR3 in DNA: TGCAGTGCTAGAGATCTTGCTAGGGGGTACCAAGAGACCCAGTACTTC. Amino acids: CSARDLARGYQETQYF.